The subject of this entry is one T cell receptor beta chain. The clone's antigen remains unknown. Germline is not matched at one junction end, which may reflect a read error. This sample is drawn from a study of cytomegalovirus exposure and HLA in healthy donors (dated by TCRdb to about 2017). For the study in its entirety: In an earlier analysis of approximately 640 of the donors, 250 to 300 Gb of sequence data and just under 120 million unique TCR beta sequences from roughly 180 million T cells were reported. The later analysis used no new phenotypic data to find candidate immune exposures, relying instead on TCR beta sequences and their occurrence across donors. Because of strong linkage in the cohort, roughly five DR-DQ haplotypes were treated as single units for association and clustering. A later analysis re-analyzed previously published TCR beta repertoires from 666 donors and added high-resolution HLA genotyping to study TCR occurrence patterns. Across approximately 400 genotyped donors of the cohort, an average of about 200,000 unique TCR beta nucleotide sequences per donor were sequenced, and around 19% of those sequences were non-productive. The study was designed to test whether signatures of past pathogen exposure could be identified by cataloging public T cell receptors. The number of donors typed differed by locus, with roughly 629-640 for A, B, C, DRB1 and DQB1, 522 for DQA1, some 570 for DPA1, and around 460 for DPB1. All discovery cohort repertoires had been generated on a single sequencing platform. The study combined high-throughput TCR immunosequencing, statistical association of individual TCRs with disease status, and machine learning to predict cytomegalovirus infection status. Of the roughly 410 genotyped donors, 75% to 85% were placed in the genetic ancestry cluster associated with self-reported Caucasian donors. An early release that covered roughly 600 HLA-typed donors contained 300 to 350 gigabases of sequencing data and about 84 million unique TCR sequences. Using immunosequencing, the study profiled T cell repertoires from fewer than 700 subjects and related those repertoires to cytomegalovirus serostatus. Besides the first cohort of hundreds of subjects, a separate validation cohort made up of around 120 different subjects was used. A later genetic analysis used genome-wide SNP genotypes for 398 of the 666 donors, treating that subset as a discovery cohort. Donor age, sex, ethnicity and CMV serostatus were compiled alongside the repertoire data. Both class I and class II loci were covered by HLA typing, at four-digit resolution. An earlier analysis of around 580 of the donors used high-throughput TCR beta sequencing to judge whether each TCR beta V gene segment behaved as functional or pseudogenic. What the work shows at the level of the full study, not this receptor alone: Because HLA typing was unavailable for some donors at each locus, only the typed subset was used in association tests. While some public TCRs were present in many individuals, most TCR sequences turned up only very rarely across donors. An association between a missense DCLRE1C variant and V-gene and J-gene trimming of TCR beta chains was found in a later genetic analysis and replicated in an independent cohort. A later analysis found that TCR association rates varied across HLA loci, with DRB1 alleles showing the most associated TCRs and HLA-C alleles the fewest. A further reported finding was that TCR beta sequences accurately predicted the HLA-A and HLA-B alleles for most subjects in the first cohort. According to a later analysis, parvovirus B19, influenza, CMV and Epstein-Barr virus appeared linked to several top co-occurrence clusters. A later analysis found that HLA-associated TCR beta chains were more clonally expanded and had lower generation probabilities than equally common non-associated chains. Seventeen rarely observed V segments, including chromosome 9 orphons, were excluded from the earlier analysis of approximately 600 of the donors because counts were too low. When HLA alleles, especially DR and DQ, strongly co-occurred, TCR associations were difficult to assign to individual alleles. This cohort had only TCR beta chains sequenced, and the lack of alpha or paired-chain data limited which features could be detected. An earlier analysis of approximately 530 of the donors showed that most TCR beta V segments appeared in productive rearrangements either about 87% or about 30% of the time, which broadly matched IMGT annotations. Specific HLA alleles were associated with over 15,000 TCR beta sequences at a false discovery rate of 0.05 in a later analysis. Sequencing depth was assumed to be roughly uniform across donors in the presence/absence analyses, though that assumption may not hold. Cytomegalovirus status was reported to be diagnosed by the classifier with high specificity and sensitivity in both the original and validation cohorts. The only immune exposure information available for the cohort was CMV serostatus. A cluster of highly shared sequence variants was judged likely to be a technical artifact of the sequencing pipeline. Some IMGT-functional V segments, including TRBV6-2 and TRBV6-3, could not be distinguished by the 87-base-pair reads and were therefore excluded. In a later analysis, most CMV-associated TCR beta chains were found to appear HLA-restricted, with HLA associations seemingly driven largely by CMV exposure. In vitro tests confirmed that a few of the cytomegalovirus-associated TCR beta chains recognize cytomegalovirus antigens. In the study, some 160 TCR beta chains were listed as associated with cytomegalovirus. According to a later genetic analysis, donors in an Asian-associated ancestry cluster had fewer N-insertions in productive TCRs than the roughly 670-donor mean. The authors suggested that the approach could potentially be extended to other disease states and immunological phenotypes. Correlated functional status among segregating V segments might be attributable to linkage disequilibrium, but an unknown experimental factor could not be ruled out.

The cohort comprised some 730 healthy bone marrow donors. Cohort members were all nominally healthy when sampled, although unrecorded immune exposures were likely present. The donor was CMV seronegative and was included in the group of a few hundred seronegative cohort members. Every donor gave a peripheral blood sample, and the peripheral blood mononuclear cells from that sample were used for TCR beta sequencing. The Qiagen DNeasy Blood Extraction Kit was used to extract genomic DNA from the blood cell samples. The library was built by means of the immunoSEQ multiplex PCR assay. The multiplex PCR relied on a mix of 60 forward primers for TCR Vbeta segments and 13 reverse primers for TCR Jbeta segments. Amplification of the CDR3 region of rearranged TCR beta genes was performed with a multiplex PCR assay on genomic DNA. The amplified TCR beta libraries were sequenced on the Illumina HiSeq System as 87-base-pair reads. For the original study's pipeline: A later analysis counted about 80 million unique TCR beta chains across the 666 repertoires, and around 9.9 million of these chains were shared by at least two donors. To remove PCR and sequencing errors, raw reads were error-corrected and collapsed into unique sequences using a nearest-neighbor algorithm that merged closely related sequences. V, D and J gene segments were assigned by aligning CDR3 sequences to IMGT reference sequences. For a sequence to be retained, at least a six-nucleotide match to both a V gene segment and a J gene segment was required. A rearrangement was called productive if the CDR3 had no stop codons and remained in frame with V and J, and every other rearrangement was called non-productive. CDR3 was defined according to IMGT convention as the region running from the second conserved V-encoded cysteine to the conserved J-encoded phenylalanine. Sequences without an unambiguous match to a single V gene segment were excluded from the earlier analysis of over 500 of the donors. An earlier analysis of roughly 590 of the donors called V segments functional above 56.7% productive rearrangements and segregating when the between-donor standard deviation exceeded 5%. A statistical classification framework was built for diagnosing cytomegalovirus status from the catalog of TCR beta chain sequences. A later analysis assigned V and J genes by comparing TCR nucleotide sequences with IMGT/GENE-DB human TR gene sequences. A later analysis assigned CDR3 sequences and most-parsimonious VDJ recombination scenarios with the TCRdist pipeline. In a later analysis, each TCR beta chain was defined by its CDR3 amino acid sequence together with its V-gene family, and reads lacking a unique V-gene family were excluded. As a way to deal with suspected cross-contamination and a sequencing artifact, a later analysis dropped 640 or so nucleotide sequences that were highly shared and had low generation probability. For each public chain, a later analysis derived a clonal expansion index from normalized ranks of inferred template counts within each repertoire. A later analysis computed generation probabilities with a VDJ recombination model fitted to out-of-frame rearrangements, and checked the results against IGoR. In a later analysis, hypergeometric tests were used to score TCR-TCR, TCR-HLA and TCR-CMV co-occurrence, with a repertoire-size bias correction applied to TCR pairs. To estimate false discovery rates, a later analysis permuted the HLA or CMV assignments 20 times. In a later analysis, co-occurring TCRs were grouped using DBSCAN, and TCRdist sequence similarity was added for clustering within HLA-allele-positive subsets. Repertoires with fewer than 30,000 or more than 120,000 public chains, plus five repertoires with anomalous nucleotide sharing, were excluded from co-occurrence clustering. TCRdb limited this immuneACCESS table to in-frame rearrangements with V and J called. A share of clones is missing; checked studies link under half to unresolved V genes, and the rest is unexplained. Clone size and the V and J calls come from that table; the DNA yielded D and trimming. For this sample the table gives about 200,000 clones, of which around four fifths were detected only once. 2.7% of the sample is taken by the ten largest.

The CDR3 spans 14 residues, from the cysteine through the phenylalanine. Only the CDR3 DNA is retained, 42 bases long and in frame from the first base. Taken from the germline V gene (reference sequence), the CDR1 and CDR2 loops are PRHDT and FYEKMQ. The source of this sequence is a middle-aged woman in good health and CMV-seronegative. This chain is built from TRBV13 and TRBJ2-7; TRBD1 aligns with 10 central bases. Material for sequencing was PBMCs. The CDR3 region reads CASSFGQGVVRHDF. The DNA sequence follows: TGTGCCAGCAGCTTCGGACAGGGGGTCGTTCGGCATGACTTC.